Listed here are 24 T cell receptor beta chains from one sample, sequenced in a study of blood T cell repertoires in COVID-19. Some clones are missing from TCRdb's copy, which holds only in-frame ones; the method was immunoSEQ multiplex PCR. The profile shows a few hundred thousand clones, approximately 82% of them singletons. Sequenced: peripheral blood. Source of these receptors: a woman aged 50 to 60 with acute or convalescent COVID-19.

The V and J genes are TRBV5-4 and TRBJ1-2; 8 bases are a match to TRBD1. The V and J ends lost 0 bases and 4 bases, in that order; junction bases with no gene match: 2. Germline V lookup: CDR1 SGHNT, CDR2 YYREEE (reference sequence). This CDR3 is built from 14 residues. CDR3 region: CASSLEGTGYGYTF. The CDR3 DNA reads as TGTGCCAGCAGCTTGGAGGGGACAGGCTATGGCTACACCTTC.

J is TRBJ1-5 and V is TRBV16, with D possibly matching TRBD1 (6 bases). CDR1 is KGHSY and CDR2 is FQNENV in the germline V gene. The CDR3 length is 15 residues. V was clipped by 1 base and J by 8 bases, with 15 bases between them. CDR3 region: CASSQYEDSLEPQHF. CDR3 coding DNA: TGTGCCAGCAGCCAATATGAGGACAGCTTAGAGCCCCAGCATTTT.

This clone turned up a few times. The CDR3 DNA sequence: TGTGCCAGCAGCTTTCTGCTGCGGGGGGGCCTCTTCGATGAGCAGTTCTTC. Its translation is CASSFLLRGGLFDEQFF. The V and J genes are TRBV5-5 and TRBJ2-1; TRBD2 agrees at 9 bases. Germline assignment: CDR1 SGHKS and CDR2 YYEKEE (reference sequence). J gave up 8 bases and V 2 bases, and 14 bases lay outside the gene matches. The CDR3 spans 17 residues.

This clone showed up just a few times. V and J are TRBV5-5 and TRBJ2-3; 8 nucleotides match TRBD2. The germline gives CDR1 SGHKS, CDR2 YYEKEE (reference sequence). This CDR3 comprises 16 residues. Trimming removed 0 bases from V and 4 bases from J; junction bases left unmatched: 7. This chain's CDR3 is CASSLVPGGTADTQYF. CDR3 nucleotides: TGTGCCAGCAGCTTGGTCCCGGGAGGGACCGCAGATACGCAGTATTTT. Based on the CDR3 plus reference TRBV5-5 and TRBJ2-3, the full variable domain is DAGVTQSPTHLIKTRGQQVTLRCSPISGHKSVSWYQQVLGQGPQFIFQYYEKEERGRGNFPDRFSARQFPNYSSELNVNALLLGDSALYLCASSLVPGGTADTQYFGPGTRLTVL.

CDR3 coding DNA: TGTGCCAGCAGTCCCGGGAATAGAAATGAGCAGTTCTTC. Translation: CASSPGNRNEQFF. This chain links TRBV27 with TRBJ2-1; possible D gene TRBD2, 5 bases. The V and J ends lost 5 bases and 7 bases respectively, with 12 bases between them. CDR3 length equals 13 residues. CDR1 MNHEY and CDR2 SMNVEV come from the germline V gene (reference sequence).

The chain recombines TRBV2 with TRBJ1-2; perhaps TRBD1 as D (5 bases). The CDR3 runs to 12 residues. Germline loops: CDR1 SNHLY, CDR2 FYNNEI. In DNA form, the CDR3 reads TGTGGCTGGGGGGGAGTCTATTATGGCTACACCTTC. As protein: CGWGGVYYGYTF.

The chain recombines TRBV29-1 with TRBJ2-7; 9 bases fit TRBD2. Germline lookup yields CDR1 SQVTM and CDR2 ANQGSEA. Losses at the gene ends were 4 bases for V and 2 bases for J; bases not matched to a gene: 6. The CDR3 extends over 14 amino acids. The CDR3 DNA follows: TGCAGCGTTGTAGCGGGGGTCCGACCCTACGAGCAGTACGTC. Translation: CSVVAGVRPYEQYV.

V gene TRBV4-1 combines with J gene TRBJ1-2, with 10 bases aligning to TRBD1. The CDR3 sequence is 17 residues long. With 4 bases clipped from V and 6 bases from J, the junction kept 14 bases outside the gene matches. Per germline, CDR1 MGHRA and CDR2 YSYEKL. Here the CDR3 reads CASSLGSAGQGSNGYTF. DNA of the CDR3: TGCGCCAGCAGCCTCGGATCCGCGGGACAGGGGTCTAATGGCTACACCTTC.

The chain uses TRBV10-3 and TRBJ2-7; 10 bases fit TRBD1. With V trimmed by 3 bases and J by 3 bases, 5 bases remained unmatched. The germline V gene has CDR1 ENHRY and CDR2 SYGVKD. The CDR3 consists of 15 residues. CDR3 bases: TGTGCCATCAGTGACCAAGGACAGGGGGGCTACGAGCAGTACTTC. This translates into CAISDQGQGGYEQYF.

This chain joins TRBV5-6 and TRBJ2-1, with TRBD2 matching 9 bases. CDR1 and CDR2 from the germline V gene are SGHDT and YYEEEE. There are 13 residues in the CDR3. Trimming removed 7 bases from V and 4 bases from J; junction bases left unmatched: 3. The CDR3 loop reads CASEAGGYNEQFF. The DNA for the CDR3 is TGTGCCAGCGAAGCGGGGGGATACAATGAGCAGTTCTTC.

The gene calls are TRBV10-3 and TRBJ1-2; D may be TRBD1 (5 bases). Germline loops: CDR1 ENHRY, CDR2 SYGVKD. CDR3 size: 16 residues. The V and J ends lost 0 bases and 2 bases respectively, with 13 bases between them. CDR3 nucleotides: TGTGCCATCAGTGAGTCTCAGGGCAGTGTAAACTATGGCTACACCTTC. Translation: CAISESQGSVNYGYTF.

This clone was detected once. The chain carries TRBV7-3 and TRBJ2-5, with 8 bases lining up with TRBD1. V shed 0 bases, J shed 8 bases, and the junction held 5 bases outside the gene matches. Germline-derived CDR1 and CDR2 are SGHTA and FQGTGA. There are 14 residues in the CDR3. The CDR3 DNA reads TGTGCCAGCAGCTTAACGGACAGGGTACCCACCCAGTACTTC. Protein product: CASSLTDRVPTQYF.

V gene TRBV4-1 combines with J gene TRBJ2-1, with D perhaps TRBD2 (6 bases). V dropped 0 bases and J dropped 0 bases, with 12 bases sitting between them. This CDR3 has 17 residues. Germline CDR1 reads MGHRA; CDR2 reads YSYEKL. CDR3 loop: CASSQEEAGRSYNEQFF. The CDR3 region has the DNA TGCGCCAGCAGCCAAGAGGAGGCGGGGCGCTCCTACAATGAGCAGTTCTTC.

The J gene is TRBJ1-4, the V gene TRBV6-6; D not resolved. V shed 0 bases and J shed 8 bases, with 16 bases lying between them. CDR3 length: 16 amino acids. CDR1 MNHNY and CDR2 SVGAGI come from the germline V gene (reference sequence). The CDR3 here is CASSYSRGGMWEKLFF. CDR3 nucleotides: TGTGCCAGCAGTTACTCGAGAGGAGGGATGTGGGAAAAACTGTTTTTT.

This clone turned up a few times. In DNA form, the CDR3 reads TGTGCCAGCAGATCTGACCAGGGAGGCTACACCTTC. Protein sequence: CASRSDQGGYTF. This chain uses TRBV5-5 with TRBJ1-2; maybe TRBD1 (5 bases). The CDR3 is 12 amino acids. V dropped 5 bases and J dropped 8 bases, with 13 bases sitting between them. Germline V gene lookup returns CDR1 SGHKS and CDR2 YYEKEE (reference sequence).

The chain is built from TRBV27 and TRBJ1-5, with D tentatively TRBD1 (5 bases). Trimming stripped 6 bases from V and 2 bases from J, with 23 bases between. CDR1 is MNHEY, CDR2 SMNVEV, per germline (reference sequence). CDR3 length: 18 amino acids. CDR3: CASSSFAGFRAGNQPQHF. Here the CDR3 DNA reads TGTGCCAGCAGCTCCTTCGCAGGGTTCAGGGCTGGCAATCAGCCCCAGCATTTT.

The rearrangement links TRBV19 to TRBJ2-1; D ambiguous. The CDR3 extends over 13 amino acids. CDR1 and CDR2 (germline): LNHDA, SQIVND (reference sequence). The V gene lost 3 bases and the J gene lost 4 bases, with 7 bases spanning the gap. CDR3 bases: TGTGCCAGTAGTATTAACGGGTACAATGAGCAGTTCTTC. Protein sequence: CASSINGYNEQFF.

V is TRBV3-1 (or the pseudogene TRBV3-2) and J is TRBJ2-1, with 9 bases that match TRBD1. CDR3 length: 14 amino acids. CDR1 and CDR2 (germline): LGHDT, YNNKEL (reference sequence). The trim removed 6 bases at V and 7 bases at J, leaving 7 bases unmatched. Here the CDR3 reads CASSWTGEGNEQFF. CDR3 sequence (DNA): TGTGCCAGCAGTTGGACAGGGGAAGGGAATGAGCAGTTCTTC.

The rearrangement uses TRBV10-3 and TRBJ1-1; a possible D gene is TRBD1 (5 bases). The CDR3 is made up of 12 amino acids. Germline V gene sequence: CDR1 ENHRY, CDR2 SYGVKD. Trimming removed 6 bases from V and 2 bases from J, with 7 bases in between. The CDR3 sequence: CAIRGTNTEAFF. The CDR3 DNA reads TGTGCCATCAGGGGGACTAACACTGAAGCTTTCTTT.

The chain joins TRBV6-5 to TRBJ2-3, with D unresolved. The CDR3 spans 10 residues. The V gene's germline CDR1 is MNHEY and CDR2 SVGAGI. In nucleotides, the CDR3 is TGTGCTGCGGGCACAGATACGCAGTATTTT. This encodes CAAGTDTQYF.

The chain's CDR3 is CASSTTSGNEQYF. In DNA form, the CDR3 reads TGTGCCAGTAGTACGACTAGCGGGAACGAGCAGTACTTC. The chain carries TRBV19 and TRBJ2-7, with 11 bases that match TRBD2. CDR1 and CDR2 (germline): LNHDA, SQIVND (reference sequence). This CDR3 has 13 amino acids. The junction had 1 base not matched to a gene; V was cut back by 4 bases and J by 5 bases.

The rearrangement joins TRBV1 to TRBJ2-7; TRBD1 is the table's D call, not checked against the DNA. TRBV1 is designated a pseudogene. The CDR3 has 12 amino acids. The CDR3 loop is CTTVRAFYEQYV. The DNA of the CDR3 is TGCACCACCGTCAGGGCGTTTTACGAGCAGTACGTC.

The chain combines TRBV14 with TRBJ1-1; perhaps TRBD1 as D (6 bases). The CDR3 is made up of 15 amino acids. Trimming cost V 1 base and J 1 base, with 10 bases left between them. CDR1 is SGHDN, CDR2 FVKESK, per germline. CDR3 sequence (DNA): TGTGCCAGCAGCCAAGTGGCAGGGGCGAACACTGAAGCTTTCTTT. It codes for CASSQVAGANTEAFF.

This chain's CDR3 is CASGPLVDTQYF. For the CDR3, the DNA is TGTGCCAGCGGGCCACTAGTAGATACGCAGTATTTT. The V call is TRBV2, the J call TRBJ2-3; tentative D call: TRBD2 (5 bases). This CDR3 comprises 12 residues. Per the germline V gene, CDR1 is SNHLY and CDR2 is FYNNEI. V lost 8 bases to trimming and J lost 5 bases, with 11 bases between them.